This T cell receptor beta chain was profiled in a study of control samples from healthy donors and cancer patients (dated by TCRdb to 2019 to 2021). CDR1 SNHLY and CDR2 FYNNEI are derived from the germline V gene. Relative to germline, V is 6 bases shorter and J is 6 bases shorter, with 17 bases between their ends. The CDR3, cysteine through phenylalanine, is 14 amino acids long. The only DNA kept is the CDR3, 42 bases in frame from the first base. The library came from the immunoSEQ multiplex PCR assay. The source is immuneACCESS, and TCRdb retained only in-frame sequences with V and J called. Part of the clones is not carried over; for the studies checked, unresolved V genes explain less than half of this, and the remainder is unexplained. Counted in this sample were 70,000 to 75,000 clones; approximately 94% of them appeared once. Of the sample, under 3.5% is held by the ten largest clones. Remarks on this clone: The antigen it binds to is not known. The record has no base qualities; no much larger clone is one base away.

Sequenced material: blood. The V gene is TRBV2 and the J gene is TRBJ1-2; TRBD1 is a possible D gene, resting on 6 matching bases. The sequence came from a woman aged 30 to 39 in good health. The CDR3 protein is CASRIVGGPDGYTF. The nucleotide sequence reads TGTGCCAGCAGGATTGTAGGGGGGCCGGATGGCTACACCTTC.